This T cell receptor (beta chain) originates from a study of blood T cell repertoires in COVID-19. Across the study: The cDNA or gDNA used as material had been derived from T cells, B-cell-depleted T cells, or PBMCs.

TCRdb's copy holds only in-frame clones and misses some; the assay was immunoSEQ multiplex PCR. The sample holds 200,000 to 250,000 clones; 86% are singletons and the top ten take 2% to 2.5%. V was pared by 3 bases and J by 5 bases, with 10 bases between. CDR3 length equals 13 residues. This rearrangement joins TRBV12-3 or TRBV12-4 to TRBJ2-5; a possible D gene is TRBD2 (5 bases). The sequenced material came from PBMCs or T cells enriched from blood (not recorded which). The TCR originated in a woman between 50 and 59 years old who had recovered from COVID-19. The CDR3 spells CASSLRVGETQYF. CDR3 nucleotide sequence: TGTGCCAGCAGTTTGAGGGTTGGGGAGACCCAGTACTTC.